This entry concerns a single TCR delta chain. With only one base between it and a far larger clone, this is likely a read error. Germline V lookup: CDR1 GEAIGNYY, CDR2 EKD. This CDR3 is 20 amino acids long. TCRdb reapplied CATT to the RT-PCR reads. The data contain roughly 3,000 delta-chain clones, 16% of them singletons. The data stem from a study of gamma-delta T cells after stem cell transplantation. The source of this sequence is a human donor. It is not recorded whose cells these are; they may come from a transplant donor. The sample consisted of gamma-delta T cells. The chain employs TRDV2 and TRDJ1; the match to TRDD3 covers 8 bases. This chain's CDR3 is CACESLEKTGGIRGTDKLTF. In DNA form, the CDR3 reads TGTGCCTGTGAATCCCTGGAGAAAACTGGGGGCATCCGGGGGACCGATAAACTCACCTTT.